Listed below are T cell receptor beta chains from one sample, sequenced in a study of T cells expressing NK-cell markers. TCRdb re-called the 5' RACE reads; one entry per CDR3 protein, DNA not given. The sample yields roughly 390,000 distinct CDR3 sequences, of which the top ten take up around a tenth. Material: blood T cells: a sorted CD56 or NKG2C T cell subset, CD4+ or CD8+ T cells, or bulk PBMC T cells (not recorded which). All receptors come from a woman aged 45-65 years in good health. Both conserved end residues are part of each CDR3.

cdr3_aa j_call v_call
CASSLVGTAYEQYF TRBJ2-7 TRBV5-1
CASSLSPPSLAKNIQYF TRBJ2-4 TRBV12-3/TRBV12-4
CSARVRGLAGGPWETQYF TRBJ2-5 TRBV20-1
CAWSLGGSSYEQYF TRBJ2-7 TRBV30
CATLSLAGGPHTGELFF TRBJ2-2 TRBV6-2/TRBV6-3
CASSLGRTSWDYEQYF TRBJ2-7 TRBV12-3/TRBV12-4
CATSDPRTPHDGYTF TRBJ1-2 TRBV24-1
CASSESPRIRGSAQYF TRBJ2-5 TRBV12-3/TRBV12-4
CASSEKHTDTQYF TRBJ2-3 TRBV7-9
CATRDRGRRNTDTQYF TRBJ2-3 TRBV5-4
CSATAWVTGSNTDTQYF TRBJ2-3 TRBV20-1
CASSQEPLAGVYEQFF TRBJ2-1 TRBV4-1
CASSLTGGGDGYTF TRBJ1-2 TRBV28
CSARDFLSSGNTIYF TRBJ1-3 TRBV20-1
CATSGRRTGELFF TRBJ2-2 TRBV24-1
CASSGGVEVKTQYF TRBJ2-5 TRBV2
CATSGRGSYEQYF TRBJ2-7 TRBV24-1
CSARLAVQETQYF TRBJ2-5 TRBV20-1
CASSLESGTSYEQYF TRBJ2-7 TRBV9
CASRARLAGTGNEQFF TRBJ2-1 TRBV12-3/TRBV12-4
CATSDGTGGEKLFF TRBJ1-4 TRBV24-1
CASSSHRRETQYF TRBJ2-5 TRBV5-5
CASSLRSGQVQGDTQYF TRBJ2-3 TRBV12-3/TRBV12-4
CASSHTAGGVGAFF TRBJ1-1 TRBV3-1
CASSRFSGFQETQYF TRBJ2-5 TRBV4-1
CSVGGGTYEQYF TRBJ2-7 TRBV20-1
CSVDIGSSGNTIYF TRBJ1-3 TRBV29-1
CASSLGTPADVQYF TRBJ2-7 TRBV5-1
CASSQDRMNSPLHF TRBJ1-6 TRBV18
CASSLTGTGDYEQYF TRBJ2-7 TRBV7-3
CASSLGGALLAGDQFF TRBJ2-1 TRBV7-8
CASSSTGGSYNEQFF TRBJ2-1 TRBV27
CASSYSGEYEQYF TRBJ2-7 TRBV6-5
CASSEEGYYYGYTF TRBJ1-2 TRBV6-1
CASSLRGTKNIQYF TRBJ2-4 TRBV7-2
CASSTVTGLSTEAFF TRBJ1-1 TRBV7-9
CASSLGTLHTGELFF TRBJ2-2 TRBV11-2
CASSLPGGGSRTYNEQFF TRBJ2-1 TRBV5-5
CAWTKGRRGYTF TRBJ1-2 TRBV30
CASSLDPTSNTGELFF TRBJ2-2 TRBV5-1
CASSDTSPPLNEQFF TRBJ2-1 TRBV7-8
CASSFALIGAGELFF TRBJ2-2 TRBV5-1
CASSEAGIGTDTQYF TRBJ2-3 TRBV2
CASCSGTNTGELFF TRBJ2-2 TRBV3-1
CASRTRDRTYNEQFF TRBJ2-1 TRBV6-5
CSARAPDRVFLGADQPQHF TRBJ1-5 TRBV20-1
CASSPGIADNEQFF TRBJ2-1 TRBV18
CASSLDDYEQYF TRBJ2-7 TRBV5-5
CASSLSGATTTSSYNEQFF TRBJ2-1 TRBV7-2
CASSDLASSYNEQFF TRBJ2-1 TRBV2
CSARVLSGIGYNEQFF TRBJ2-1 TRBV20-1
CATTLPGLATEQYF TRBJ2-7 TRBV12-3/TRBV12-4
CATSRGTGSGYTF TRBJ1-2 TRBV15
CSARGPGRDNSPLHF TRBJ1-6 TRBV20-1
CASSSQGAGRTEAFF TRBJ1-1 TRBV27
CASSVIWDPSYEQYF TRBJ2-7 TRBV6-1
CATSAGLGGQPQHF TRBJ1-5 TRBV24-1
CASSLAPGLTPKETQYF TRBJ2-5 TRBV5-1
CASSLASGTRGYTF TRBJ1-2 TRBV5-1